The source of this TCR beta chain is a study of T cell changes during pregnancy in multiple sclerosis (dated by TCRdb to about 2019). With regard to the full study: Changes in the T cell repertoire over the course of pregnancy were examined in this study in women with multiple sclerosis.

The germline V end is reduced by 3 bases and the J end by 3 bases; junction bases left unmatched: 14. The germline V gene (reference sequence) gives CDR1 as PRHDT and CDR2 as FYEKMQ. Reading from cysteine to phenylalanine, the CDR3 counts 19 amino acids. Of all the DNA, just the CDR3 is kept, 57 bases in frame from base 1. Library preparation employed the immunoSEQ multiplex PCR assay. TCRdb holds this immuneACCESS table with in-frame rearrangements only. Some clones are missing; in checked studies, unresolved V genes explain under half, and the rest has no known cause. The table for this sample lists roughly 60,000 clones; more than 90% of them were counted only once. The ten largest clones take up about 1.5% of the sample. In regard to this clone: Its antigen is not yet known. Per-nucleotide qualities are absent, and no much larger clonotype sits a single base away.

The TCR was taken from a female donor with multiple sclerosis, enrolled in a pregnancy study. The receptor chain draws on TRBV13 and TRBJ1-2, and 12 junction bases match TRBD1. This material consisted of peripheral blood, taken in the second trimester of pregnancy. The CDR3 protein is CASSLRSFRDRGPDYGYTF. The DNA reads TGTGCCAGCAGCTTGAGGAGCTTTAGGGACAGGGGGCCTGACTATGGCTACACCTTC.